This T cell receptor (beta chain) comes out of a study of blood T cell repertoires in COVID-19 (dated by TCRdb to the early 2020s). In terms of the full investigation: The collaborator samples originated in the United States, Italy and Spain and spanned the acute and convalescent phases of COVID-19. The prospective study material was composed of cDNA or gDNA derived from T cells, B-cell-depleted T cells, or PBMCs. Subjects who had been exposed to COVID-19, were actively infected with it, or had recovered from it provided the deeply sampled blood TCRbeta repertoires that made up the dataset. The repertoires were released in a freely available public database meant as a resource for research on the immune response to SARS-CoV-2. Samples were obtained from the ongoing ImmuneRACE study (first 160 participants) and from 1,000 to 1,500 subjects provided by 6 global collaborators. Sample metadata almost always included a de-identified subject ID, COVID-19 status, age in years and sex. Where available, HLA class I and class II types were taken from metadata supplied by the sample provider and were not determined by assay-based typing. Broad study findings and their caveats: The amount of clinical and demographic metadata varied by source and participant and was provided uncurated.

About this clone itself: The target of this receptor is not known. No much larger clone exists at a distance of one base, and base qualities are not known.

From a lookup of the germline V gene, CDR1 and CDR2 are MGHDK and SYGVNS. The CDR3 starts with the cysteine, ends with the phenylalanine, and has 15 residues. Left in the record is the CDR3 DNA by itself, 45 bases read in frame from the first base. V gives up 2 bases and J gives up 1 base, and the segment between their germline ends measures 9 bases. The immunoSEQ Assay, a bias-controlled multiplex PCR, was used to amplify TCRbeta CDR3 regions from genomic DNA. In the authors' own workflow: Within the assay, amplification of reference gene primers was used to estimate how many nucleated cells each sample contained. Sequence reads were collapsed and filtered to measure the absolute abundance of every unique TCRbeta CDR3 rearrangement. For each sample, productive Simpson clonality was calculated as the square root of Simpson's diversity index over productive rearrangements. Entries here come from immuneACCESS through TCRdb and include only in-frame sequences with V and J called. Some clones fail to appear in such tables; in the studies checked, an unresolved V gene covers under half of the shortfall, and the cause of the remainder is unknown. Clone size and the V and J calls come from that table; the DNA yielded D and trimming. The sample profile shows about 50,000 clones; about four fifths of them were found once. Jointly, the top ten make up 8.8% of the sample.

Collaborating institutions collected whole blood in K2EDTA tubes following their own protocols. For TCRbeta analysis, collaborators shipped samples in one of three forms: frozen whole blood, isolated PBMCs, or DNA extracted from either of those sample types. The sequenced sample consisted of peripheral blood. The receptor was isolated from a man aged 55 to 69 with acute or convalescent COVID-19. Recombination linked TRBV25-1 to TRBJ2-1; no confident D gene assignment can be made. The CDR3 is CASSEGLPSYNEQFF. The nucleotides read TGTGCCAGCAGTGAAGGGCTACCTTCCTACAATGAGCAGTTCTTC.